The 2 T cell receptor beta chains below all came from one sample that was sequenced in a study of T cell repertoires in cytomegalovirus infection. TCRdb recomputed calls from the reads with MiXCR, one row per CDR3 protein. This table has fewer than 550,000 distinct CDR3 sequences, 10% to 12% appearing once. The sequenced material came from PBMCs. These receptors all stem from a human donor in good health (CMV status not recorded). Some clones in this sample may be carry-over from other donors' samples.

The V call is TRBV29-1, the J call TRBJ2-7; maybe TRBD2 (5 bases). V was cut by 4 bases and J by 7 bases, with 17 bases left in between. From germline, CDR1 is SQVTM and CDR2 ANQGSEA. CDR3 length: 13 residues. Here the CDR3 reads CSVGGGRLGEQYF. The CDR3 DNA follows: TGCAGCGTTGGAGGAGGAAGGCTGGGGGAGCAGTACTTC.

In its sample, this clonotype was seen many times. The chain uses TRBV11-2 and TRBJ2-2; D is ambiguous. This CDR3 contains 15 residues. The germline CDR1 and CDR2 sequences are SGHAT and FQNNGV. Trimming removed 2 bases from V and 8 bases from J, with 15 bases in between. The CDR3 DNA is TGTGCCAGCAGCTTAAGCCCCTCAGGTACGGGGGAGCTGTTTTTT. Its translation is CASSLSPSGTGELFF.